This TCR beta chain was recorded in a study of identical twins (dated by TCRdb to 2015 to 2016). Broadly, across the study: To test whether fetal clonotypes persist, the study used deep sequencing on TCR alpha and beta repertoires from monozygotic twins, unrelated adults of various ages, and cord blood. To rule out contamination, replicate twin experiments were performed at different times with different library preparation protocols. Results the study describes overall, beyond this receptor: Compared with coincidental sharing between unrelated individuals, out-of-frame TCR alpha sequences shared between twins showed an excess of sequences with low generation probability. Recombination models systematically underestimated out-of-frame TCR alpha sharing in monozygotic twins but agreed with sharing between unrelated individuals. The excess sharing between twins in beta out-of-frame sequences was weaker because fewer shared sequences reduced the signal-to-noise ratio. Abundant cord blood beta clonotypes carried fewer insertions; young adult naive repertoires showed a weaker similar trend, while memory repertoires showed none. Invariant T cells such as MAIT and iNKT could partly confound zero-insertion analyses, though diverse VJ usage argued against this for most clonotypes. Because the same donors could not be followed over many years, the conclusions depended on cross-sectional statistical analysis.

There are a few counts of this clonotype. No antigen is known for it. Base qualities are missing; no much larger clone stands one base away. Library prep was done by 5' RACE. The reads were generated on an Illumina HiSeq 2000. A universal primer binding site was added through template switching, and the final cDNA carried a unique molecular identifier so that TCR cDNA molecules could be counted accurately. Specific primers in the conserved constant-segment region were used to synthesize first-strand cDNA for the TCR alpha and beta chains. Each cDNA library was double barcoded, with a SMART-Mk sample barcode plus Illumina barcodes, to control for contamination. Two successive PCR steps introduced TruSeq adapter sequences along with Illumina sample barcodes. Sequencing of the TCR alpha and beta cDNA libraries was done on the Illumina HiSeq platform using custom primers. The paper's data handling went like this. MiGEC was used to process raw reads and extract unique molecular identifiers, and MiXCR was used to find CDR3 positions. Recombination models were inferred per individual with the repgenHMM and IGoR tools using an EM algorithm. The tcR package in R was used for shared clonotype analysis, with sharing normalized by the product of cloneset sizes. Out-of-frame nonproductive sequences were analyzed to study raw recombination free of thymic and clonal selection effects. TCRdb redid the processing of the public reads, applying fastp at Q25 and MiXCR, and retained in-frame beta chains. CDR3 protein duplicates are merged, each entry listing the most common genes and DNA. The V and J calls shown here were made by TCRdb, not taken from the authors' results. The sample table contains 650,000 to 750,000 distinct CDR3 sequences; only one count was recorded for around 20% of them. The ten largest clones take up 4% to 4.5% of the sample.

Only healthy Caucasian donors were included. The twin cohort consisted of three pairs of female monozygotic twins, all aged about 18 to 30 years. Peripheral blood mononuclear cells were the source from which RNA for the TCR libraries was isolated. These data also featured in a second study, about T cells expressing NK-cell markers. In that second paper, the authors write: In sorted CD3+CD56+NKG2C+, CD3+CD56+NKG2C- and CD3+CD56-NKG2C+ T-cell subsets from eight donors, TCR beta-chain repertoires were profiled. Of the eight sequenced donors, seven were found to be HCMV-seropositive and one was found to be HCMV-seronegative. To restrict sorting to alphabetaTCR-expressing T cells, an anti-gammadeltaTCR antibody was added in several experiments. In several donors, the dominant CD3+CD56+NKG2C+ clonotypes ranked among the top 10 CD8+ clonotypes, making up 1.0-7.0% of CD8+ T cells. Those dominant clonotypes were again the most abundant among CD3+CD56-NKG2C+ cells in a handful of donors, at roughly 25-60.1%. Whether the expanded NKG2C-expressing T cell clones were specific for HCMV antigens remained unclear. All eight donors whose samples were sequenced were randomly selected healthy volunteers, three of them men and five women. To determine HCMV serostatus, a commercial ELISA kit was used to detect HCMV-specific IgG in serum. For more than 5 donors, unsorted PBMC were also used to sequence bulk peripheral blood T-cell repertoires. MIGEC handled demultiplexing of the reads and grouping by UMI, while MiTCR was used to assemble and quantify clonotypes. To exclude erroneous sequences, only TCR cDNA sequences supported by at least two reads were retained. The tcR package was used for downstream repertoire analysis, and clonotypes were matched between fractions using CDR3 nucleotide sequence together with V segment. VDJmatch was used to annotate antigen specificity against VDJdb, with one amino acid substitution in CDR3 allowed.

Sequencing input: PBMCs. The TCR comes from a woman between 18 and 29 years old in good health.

The CDR3 sequence is CASSLWQGVYEQYF. The nucleotide sequence reads as follows: TGTGCCAGCAGCTTATGGCAGGGGGTGTACGAGCAGTACTTC. The rearrangement combines TRBV5-6 with TRBJ2-7, with TRBD1 matching 7 junction bases. V lost 2 bases and J lost 4 bases, and the count of bases not matched to a germline gene is 6. Inclusive of the bounding cysteine and phenylalanine, the CDR3 is 14 residues long. Only the CDR3 region is kept as DNA, spanning 42 bases read in frame from base 1. Taken from the germline V gene, the CDR1 and CDR2 loops are SGHDT and YYEEEE.